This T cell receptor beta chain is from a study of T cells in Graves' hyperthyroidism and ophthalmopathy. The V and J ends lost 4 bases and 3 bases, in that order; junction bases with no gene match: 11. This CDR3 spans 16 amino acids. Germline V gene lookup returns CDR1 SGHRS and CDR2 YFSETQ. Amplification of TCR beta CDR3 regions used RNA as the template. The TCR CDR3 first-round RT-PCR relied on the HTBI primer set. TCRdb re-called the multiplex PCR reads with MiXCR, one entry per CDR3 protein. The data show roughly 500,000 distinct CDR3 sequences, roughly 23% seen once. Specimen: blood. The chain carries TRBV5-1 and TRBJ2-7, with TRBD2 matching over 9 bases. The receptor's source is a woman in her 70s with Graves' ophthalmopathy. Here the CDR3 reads CASSPGLAGINYEQYF. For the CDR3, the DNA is TGCGCCAGCAGCCCGGGCCTAGCGGGGATCAACTACGAGCAGTACTTC.